This T cell receptor beta chain was obtained from a study of T-cell reconstitution after alpha-beta-depleted transplantation in children. Many counts were recorded for this clonotype. The CDR3 totals 12 residues. Germline CDR1 and CDR2: SEHNR and FQNEAQ (reference sequence). V lost 1 base, J lost 6 bases, and 6 bases lay in between. The authors prepared the TCRbeta library with unique molecular identifiers. TCRdb used MiXCR to reprocess the PCR reads, holding one entry per CDR3 protein. The sample consists of roughly 170,000 distinct CDR3 sequences, about 6.4% of them appearing once. Sequencing used PBMCs from the stem cell graft donor, obtained from the stem cell graft. This TCR came from a human donor who donated a stem cell graft to a child with Wiskott-Aldrich syndrome. V and J are TRBV7-9 and TRBJ1-1; D is ambiguous. CDR3 nucleotide sequence: TGTGCCAGCAGCTTAGTTGGGGCTGAAGCTTTCTTT. This encodes CASSLVGAEAFF.